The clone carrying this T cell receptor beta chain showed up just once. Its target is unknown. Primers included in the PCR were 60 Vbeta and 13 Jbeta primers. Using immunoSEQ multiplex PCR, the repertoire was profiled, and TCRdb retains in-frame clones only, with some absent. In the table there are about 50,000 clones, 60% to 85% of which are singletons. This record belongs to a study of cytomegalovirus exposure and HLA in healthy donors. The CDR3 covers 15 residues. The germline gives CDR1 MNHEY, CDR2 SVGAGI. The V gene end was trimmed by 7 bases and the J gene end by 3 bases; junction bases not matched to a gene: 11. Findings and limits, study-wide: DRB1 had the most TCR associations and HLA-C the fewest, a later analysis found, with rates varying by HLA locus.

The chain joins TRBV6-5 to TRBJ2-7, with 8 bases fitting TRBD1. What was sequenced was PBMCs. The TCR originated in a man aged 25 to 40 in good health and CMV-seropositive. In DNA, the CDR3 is TGTGCCAGCAAATTCACAGGGGGTCCCCTCTACGAGCAGTACTTC. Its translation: CASKFTGGPLYEQYF.